This TCR beta chain was captured by sequencing in a study of blood T cell repertoires in COVID-19. Turning to the study itself: Samples taken during acute and convalescent COVID-19 were collected in the United States, Italy and Spain. From T cells, B-cell-depleted T cells, or PBMCs came the material, which was cDNA or gDNA.

The germline CDR1 and CDR2 sequences are SQVTM and ANQGSEA. The CDR3 loop spans 11 amino acids. Trimming took 8 bases from V and 5 from J, leaving 13 bases between them. Libraries were prepared by immunoSEQ multiplex PCR; TCRdb keeps only in-frame clonotypes and omits some of them. The table lists some 350,000 clones, around 90% of them singletons. The chain employs TRBV29-1 and TRBJ2-7, with a tentative D call TRBD1 (5 bases). Sequenced material: peripheral blood. The TCR was taken from a woman aged 18-29 years who had recovered from COVID-19. The DNA of the CDR3 is TGCAGCATCAGGGTTGGTAACGAGCAGTACGTC. The encoded protein is CSIRVGNEQYV.